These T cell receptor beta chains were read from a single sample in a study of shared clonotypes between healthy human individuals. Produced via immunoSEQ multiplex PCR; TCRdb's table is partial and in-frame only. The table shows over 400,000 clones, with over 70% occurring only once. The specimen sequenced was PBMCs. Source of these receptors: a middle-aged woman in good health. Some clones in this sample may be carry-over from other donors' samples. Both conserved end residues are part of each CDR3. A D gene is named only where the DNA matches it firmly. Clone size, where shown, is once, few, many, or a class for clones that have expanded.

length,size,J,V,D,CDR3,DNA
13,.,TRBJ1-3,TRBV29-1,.,CSVAHAGGNTIYF,TGCAGCGTGGCTCACGCGGGTGGAAACACCATATATTTT
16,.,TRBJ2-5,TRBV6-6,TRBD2,CASSSSSGSSQETQYF,TGTGCCAGCAGTTCGTCTAGCGGGAGTTCACAAGAGACCCAGTACTTC
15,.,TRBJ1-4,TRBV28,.,CASSPTGATNEKLFF,TGTGCCAGCAGTCCGACCGGGGCAACTAATGAAAAACTGTTTTTT
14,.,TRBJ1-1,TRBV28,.,CASSTSKEGTEAFF,TGTGCCAGCAGTACCAGTAAAGAGGGTACTGAAGCTTTCTTT
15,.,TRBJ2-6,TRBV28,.,CASKGGHSGANVLTF,TGTGCCAGCAAGGGCGGGCACTCTGGGGCCAACGTCCTGACTTTC
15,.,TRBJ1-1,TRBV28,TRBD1,CASSIGQGEGTEAFF,TGTGCCAGCAGTATAGGACAGGGCGAAGGAACTGAAGCTTTCTTT
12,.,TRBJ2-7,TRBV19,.,CASSMSRYEQYF,TGTGCCAGTAGTATGTCCCGGTACGAGCAGTACTTC
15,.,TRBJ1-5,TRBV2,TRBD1,CASRRRTGAGQPQHF,TGTGCCAGCAGACGTCGGACAGGGGCCGGGCAGCCCCAGCATTTT
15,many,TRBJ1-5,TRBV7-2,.,CASSLVWGEGQPQHF,TGTGCCAGCAGCTTAGTTTGGGGTGAGGGACAGCCCCAGCATTTT
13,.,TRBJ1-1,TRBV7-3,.,CASSLRAGTEAFF,TGTGCCAGCAGCTTACGGGCCGGGACTGAAGCTTTCTTT
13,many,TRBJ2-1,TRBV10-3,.,CAISEYGPNEQFF,TGTGCCATCAGTGAGTATGGACCCAATGAGCAGTTCTTC
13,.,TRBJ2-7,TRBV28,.,CASRGKRTYEQYF,TGTGCCAGCAGGGGGAAACGGACCTACGAGCAGTACTTC
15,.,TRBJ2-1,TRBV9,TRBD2,CASTRLAGGGGEQFF,TGTGCCAGCACCCGACTAGCGGGAGGGGGGGGTGAGCAGTTCTTC
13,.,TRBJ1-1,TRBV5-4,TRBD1,CASSLQDRGFAFF,TGTGCCAGCAGCTTACAGGACAGGGGGTTTGCTTTCTTT
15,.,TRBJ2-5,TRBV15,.,CATVAGMAGLETQYF,TGTGCCACCGTTGCTGGGATGGCCGGGTTAGAGACCCAGTACTTC
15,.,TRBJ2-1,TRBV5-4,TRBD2,CASSLSGSLYNEQFF,TGTGCCAGCAGCCTCAGCGGGAGTCTCTACAATGAGCAGTTCTTC
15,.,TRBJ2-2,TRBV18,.,CASSPRDDATGELFF,TGTGCCAGCTCACCCCGGGACGACGCCACCGGGGAGCTGTTTTTT
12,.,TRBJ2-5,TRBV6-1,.,CASTPVGETQYF,TGTGCCAGCACCCCAGTCGGAGAGACCCAGTACTTC
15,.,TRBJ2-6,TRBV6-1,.,CASSAGATGANVLTF,TGTGCCAGCAGTGCCGGGGCGACTGGGGCCAACGTCCTGACTTTC
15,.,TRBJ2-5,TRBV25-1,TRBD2,CASSPPGLAAETQYF,TGTGCCAGCAGCCCCCCGGGACTAGCGGCAGAGACCCAGTACTTC
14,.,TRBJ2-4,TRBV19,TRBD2,CASSLRTSPNIQYF,TGTGCCAGTAGTCTCCGGACTAGCCCTAACATTCAGTACTTC
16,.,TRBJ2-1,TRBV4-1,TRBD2,CASSQERGGSYNEQFF,TGCGCCAGCAGCCAAGAAAGGGGAGGGTCCTACAATGAGCAGTTCTTC
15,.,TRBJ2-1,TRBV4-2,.,CASSQDLGNWYEQFF,TGTGCCAGCAGCCAAGATCTCGGCAACTGGTATGAGCAGTTCTTC
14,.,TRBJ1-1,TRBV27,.,CASSGQRVNTEAFF,TGTGCCAGCAGCGGGCAGCGTGTAAACACTGAAGCTTTCTTT
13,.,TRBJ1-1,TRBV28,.,CASSLPTTGIAFF,TGTGCCAGCAGTTTACCTACTACAGGGATAGCTTTCTTT
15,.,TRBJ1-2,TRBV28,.,CASSLYRTAPYGYTF,TGTGCCAGCAGTTTATATCGGACAGCACCCTATGGCTACACCTTC
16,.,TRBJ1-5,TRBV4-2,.,CASSQDPGASNQPQHF,TGTGCCAGCAGCCAAGACCCAGGAGCTAGCAATCAGCCCCAGCATTTT
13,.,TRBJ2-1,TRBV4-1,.,CASSQVAPEHQFF,TGCGCCAGCAGCCAAGTGGCCCCTGAGCACCAGTTCTTC
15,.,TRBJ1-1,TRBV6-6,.,CASSEPGHMNTEAFF,TGTGCCAGCAGTGAGCCGGGACATATGAACACTGAAGCTTTCTTT
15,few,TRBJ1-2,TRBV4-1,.,CASSPTSWTEDGYTF,TGCGCCAGCAGCCCCACCTCCTGGACAGAAGATGGCTACACCTTC
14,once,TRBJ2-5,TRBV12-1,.,CASRRQGSGETQYF,TGTGCCAGCAGACGACAGGGATCGGGGGAGACCCAGTACTTC
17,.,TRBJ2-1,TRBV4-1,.,CASSQEGQVSSYNEQFF,TGCGCCAGCAGCCAAGAAGGGCAGGTGAGCTCCTACAATGAGCAGTTCTTC
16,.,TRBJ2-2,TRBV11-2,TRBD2,CASSFLGLTNTGELFF,TGTGCCAGCAGCTTTTTGGGACTAACCAACACCGGGGAGCTGTTTTTT